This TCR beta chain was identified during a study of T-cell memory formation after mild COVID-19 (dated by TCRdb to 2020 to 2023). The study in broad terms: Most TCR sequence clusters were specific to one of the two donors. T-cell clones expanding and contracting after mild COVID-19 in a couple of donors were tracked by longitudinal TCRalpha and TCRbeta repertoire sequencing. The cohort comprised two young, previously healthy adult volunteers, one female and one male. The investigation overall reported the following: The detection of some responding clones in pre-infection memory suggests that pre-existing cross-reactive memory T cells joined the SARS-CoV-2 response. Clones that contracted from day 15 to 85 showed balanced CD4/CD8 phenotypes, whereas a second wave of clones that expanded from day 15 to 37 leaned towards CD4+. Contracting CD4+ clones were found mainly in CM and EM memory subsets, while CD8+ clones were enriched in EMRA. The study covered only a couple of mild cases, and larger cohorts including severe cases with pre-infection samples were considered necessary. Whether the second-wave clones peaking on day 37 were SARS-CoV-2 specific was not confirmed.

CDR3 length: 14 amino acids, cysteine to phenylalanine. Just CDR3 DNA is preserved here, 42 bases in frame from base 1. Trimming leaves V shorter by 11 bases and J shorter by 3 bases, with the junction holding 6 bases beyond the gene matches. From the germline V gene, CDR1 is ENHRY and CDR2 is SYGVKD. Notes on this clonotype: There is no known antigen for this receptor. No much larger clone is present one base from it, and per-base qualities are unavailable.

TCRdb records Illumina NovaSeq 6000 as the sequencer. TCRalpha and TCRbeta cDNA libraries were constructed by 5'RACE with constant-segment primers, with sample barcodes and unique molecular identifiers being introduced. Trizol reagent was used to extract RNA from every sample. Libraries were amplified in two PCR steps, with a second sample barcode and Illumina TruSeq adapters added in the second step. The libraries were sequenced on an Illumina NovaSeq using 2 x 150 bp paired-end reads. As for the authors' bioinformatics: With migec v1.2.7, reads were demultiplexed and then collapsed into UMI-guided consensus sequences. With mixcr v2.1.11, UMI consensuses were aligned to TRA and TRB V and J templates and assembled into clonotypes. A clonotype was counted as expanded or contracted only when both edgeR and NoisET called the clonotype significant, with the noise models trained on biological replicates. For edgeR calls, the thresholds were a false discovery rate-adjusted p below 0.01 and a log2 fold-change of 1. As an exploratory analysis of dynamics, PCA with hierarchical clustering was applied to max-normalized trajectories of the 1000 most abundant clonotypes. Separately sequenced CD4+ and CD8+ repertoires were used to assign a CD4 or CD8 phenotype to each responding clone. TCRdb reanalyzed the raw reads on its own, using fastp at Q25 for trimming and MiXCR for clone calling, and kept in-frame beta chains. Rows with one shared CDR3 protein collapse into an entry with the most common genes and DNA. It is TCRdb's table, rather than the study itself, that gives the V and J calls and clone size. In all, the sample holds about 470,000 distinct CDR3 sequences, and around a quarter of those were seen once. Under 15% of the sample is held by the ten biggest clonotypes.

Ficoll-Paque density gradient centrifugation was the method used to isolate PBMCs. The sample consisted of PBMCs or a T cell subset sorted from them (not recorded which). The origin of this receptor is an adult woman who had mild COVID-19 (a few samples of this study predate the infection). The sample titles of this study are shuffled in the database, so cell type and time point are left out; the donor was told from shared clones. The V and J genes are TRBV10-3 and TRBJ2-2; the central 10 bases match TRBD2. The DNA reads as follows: TGTGCCTCCCGGACTAGCGGCTACACCGGGGAGCTGTTTTTT. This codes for CASRTSGYTGELFF.